These T cell receptor beta chains were read from a single sample in a study of T cells after yellow fever vaccination. MiXCR, run by TCRdb on the 5' RACE reads, gives a single entry per CDR3 protein. Here the sample spans 500,000 to 650,000 distinct CDR3 sequences, about a sixth being singletons. The sample consisted of PBMCs, taken 5 days after the first yellow fever vaccination. The receptors here all came from a man between 18 and 35 years old who received the YFV17D yellow fever vaccine. Each CDR3 is given with its conserved first and last residue. D genes are given only for firm matches. Size values are once, few and many counts, or a class for expanded clones, and some rows have none.

CDR3 DNA: TGTGCCAGCAGTTACGATCAGGGGCGAGGGACTTTCTTT
CDR3 protein: CASSYDQGRGTFF
clone size: many
J gene: TRBJ1-1
V gene: TRBV6-5
D gene: .

CDR3 DNA: TGTGCCAGCAGCCTTTTAGTCAGGCCGAACACTGAAGCTTTCTTT
CDR3 protein: CASSLLVRPNTEAFF
clone size: .
J gene: TRBJ1-1
V gene: TRBV14
D gene: .

CDR3 DNA: TGTGCCAGCAGTTTTAGGGATAACTACAATGAGCAGTTCTTC
CDR3 protein: CASSFRDNYNEQFF
clone size: few
J gene: TRBJ2-1
V gene: TRBV27
D gene: .

CDR3 DNA: TGTGCCAGCCAGGGGGCTTACTATGGCTACACCTTC
CDR3 protein: CASQGAYYGYTF
clone size: few
J gene: TRBJ1-2
V gene: TRBV6-5
D gene: TRBD1

CDR3 DNA: TGCGCCAGCAGCGGGGACGGATCGAACACTGAAGCTTTCTTT
CDR3 protein: CASSGDGSNTEAFF
clone size: .
J gene: TRBJ1-1
V gene: TRBV5-1
D gene: .

CDR3 DNA: TGTGCCAGCAGCAAAGAACGCACGGAGAACACCGGGGAGCTGTTTTTT
CDR3 protein: CASSKERTENTGELFF
clone size: many
J gene: TRBJ2-2
V gene: TRBV21-1
D gene: .

CDR3 DNA: TGTGCCAGCAGTCGGAACAGGGCATTGGATACGCAGTATTTT
CDR3 protein: CASSRNRALDTQYF
clone size: .
J gene: TRBJ2-3
V gene: TRBV5-4
D gene: .

CDR3 DNA: TGCAGTGCTCCCAAAGGGGGGCTGCATCCGGCGGGAAACACCATATATTTT
CDR3 protein: CSAPKGGLHPAGNTIYF
clone size: .
J gene: TRBJ1-3
V gene: TRBV20-1
D gene: .

CDR3 DNA: TGTGCCAGCACCATCCCAAGGGGGTTCTACAATGAGCAGTTCTTC
CDR3 protein: CASTIPRGFYNEQFF
clone size: many
J gene: TRBJ2-1
V gene: TRBV7-2
D gene: .

CDR3 DNA: TGTGCCAGCAGAGGACAGGGTTCAGGCAATCAGCCCCAGCATTTT
CDR3 protein: CASRGQGSGNQPQHF
clone size: few
J gene: TRBJ1-5
V gene: TRBV27
D gene: TRBD1

CDR3 DNA: TGTGCCAGCAGCTTGCCGGACAGAACTAACTATGGCTACACCTTC
CDR3 protein: CASSLPDRTNYGYTF
clone size: .
J gene: TRBJ1-2
V gene: TRBV7-2
D gene: .

CDR3 DNA: TGCAGTGCTAGGGAAACTACAGGGGCCGGACCCCTCCACTTT
CDR3 protein: CSARETTGAGPLHF
clone size: .
J gene: TRBJ1-6
V gene: TRBV20-1
D gene: TRBD1

CDR3 DNA: TGTGCCAGCTTCGTTAACCCCGGGACAGGGAAGAACACCGGGGAGCTGTTTTTT
CDR3 protein: CASFVNPGTGKNTGELFF
clone size: .
J gene: TRBJ2-2
V gene: TRBV11-1
D gene: TRBD1

CDR3 DNA: TGCAGTGCCCCGGACAGTTATAATTCACCCCTCCACTTT
CDR3 protein: CSAPDSYNSPLHF
clone size: few
J gene: TRBJ1-6
V gene: TRBV20-1
D gene: .

CDR3 DNA: TGTGCCAGCTCACCACGGGGAGTCCTCAATGAGCAGTTCTTC
CDR3 protein: CASSPRGVLNEQFF
clone size: few
J gene: TRBJ2-1
V gene: TRBV18
D gene: .